What follows describes a single T cell receptor (beta chain). CDR3 length: 15 residues. Losses at the gene ends were 1 base for V and 9 bases for J; bases not matched to a gene: 6. Germline CDR1 SGHRS, CDR2 YFSETQ. This record comes from a study of T-cell reconstitution after alpha-beta-depleted transplantation in children. Researchers prepared the TCRbeta library using unique molecular identifiers, the study reports. TCRdb fed the PCR reads into MiXCR, producing one record per CDR3 protein. The sample has hundreds of thousands of distinct CDR3 sequences; approximately 14% are singletons. V usage is TRBV5-1 and J usage is TRBJ2-1, with TRBD2 matching over 11 bases. This specimen consisted of PBMCs, obtained before TCRalphabeta/CD19-depleted stem cell transplant. The TCR sequence derives from a girl under 10 years old with congenital amegakaryocytic thrombocytopenia, due to receive a stem cell transplant. This chain's CDR3 is CASSLLAGGVGEQFF. As DNA, the CDR3 is TGCGCCAGCAGCTTGCTAGCGGGAGGAGTAGGTGAGCAGTTCTTC.